These 5 T cell receptor beta chains were sequenced from one sample in a study of monozygotic twins with inflammatory bowel disease. TCRdb reanalyzed the 5' RACE reads and collapses them to one entry per CDR3 protein, without DNA. The record lists 300,000 to 400,000 distinct CDR3 sequences, of which the ten most abundant hold around 2%. The sample taken for sequencing was blood. The receptor set was obtained from a human donor with ulcerative colitis or Crohn's disease, or a healthy co-twin of an affected twin (not recorded which).

The chain is built from TRBV20-1 and TRBJ2-2; the D gene TCRdb calls, TRBD2, cannot be checked with no DNA. Germline loops: CDR1 DFQATT, CDR2 SNEGSKA (reference sequence). This CDR3 spans 16 amino acids. The CDR3 sequence: CSAHKRVAGATGELFF.

The rearrangement links TRBV6-1 to TRBJ1-6. The CDR3 has 12 residues. The germline CDR1 and CDR2 sequences are MNHNS and SASEGT. CDR3 sequence reads: CASSASLSPLHF.

J is TRBJ2-1 and V is TRBV21-1; the D call of TRBD1 rests on TCRdb alone, since no DNA is present to check it. TRBV21-1 represents a pseudogene. This CDR3 has 17 amino acids. The CDR3 sequence: CASSTVRDVSSYNEQFF.

The J gene is TRBJ2-5, the V gene TRBV30; lacking DNA, the TRBD1 call made by TCRdb goes unchecked. The CDR3 sequence is 14 residues long. The germline V gene has CDR1 GTSNPN and CDR2 SVGIG (reference sequence). This CDR3 is CAAGGGIIQETQYF.

This chain connects TRBV28 to TRBJ2-2; TCRdb gives TRBD2 as the D gene, but with no DNA this cannot be confirmed. Germline V gene lookup returns CDR1 MDHEN and CDR2 SYDVKM. This CDR3 region has 13 residues. The CDR3 reads CASIGSYAGELFF.